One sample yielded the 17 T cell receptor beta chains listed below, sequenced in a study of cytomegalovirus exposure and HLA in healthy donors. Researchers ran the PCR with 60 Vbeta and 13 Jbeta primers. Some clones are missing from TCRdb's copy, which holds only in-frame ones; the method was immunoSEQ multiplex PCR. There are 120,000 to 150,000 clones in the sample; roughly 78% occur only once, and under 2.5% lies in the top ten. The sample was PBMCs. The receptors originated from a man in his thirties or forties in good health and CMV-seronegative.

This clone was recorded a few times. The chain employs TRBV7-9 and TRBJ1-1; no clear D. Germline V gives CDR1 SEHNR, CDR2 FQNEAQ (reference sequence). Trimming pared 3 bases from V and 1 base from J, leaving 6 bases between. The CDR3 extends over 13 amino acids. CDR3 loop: CASSFVGNTEAFF. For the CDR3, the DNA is TGTGCCAGCAGCTTCGTCGGGAACACTGAAGCTTTCTTT.

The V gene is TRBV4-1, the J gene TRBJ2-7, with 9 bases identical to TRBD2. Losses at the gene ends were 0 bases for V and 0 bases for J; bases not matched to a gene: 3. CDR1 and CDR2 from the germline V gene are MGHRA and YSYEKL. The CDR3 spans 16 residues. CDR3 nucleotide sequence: TGCGCCAGCAGCCAAGATGGGCGGGAGGGCTCCTACGAGCAGTACTTC. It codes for CASSQDGREGSYEQYF.

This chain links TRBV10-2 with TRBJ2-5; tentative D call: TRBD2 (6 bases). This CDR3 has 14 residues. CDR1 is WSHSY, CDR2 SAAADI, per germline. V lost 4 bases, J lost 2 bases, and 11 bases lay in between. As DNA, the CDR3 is TGCGCCAGCAGTGGTATAGCGGCGCAAGAGACCCAGTACTTC. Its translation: CASSGIAAQETQYF.

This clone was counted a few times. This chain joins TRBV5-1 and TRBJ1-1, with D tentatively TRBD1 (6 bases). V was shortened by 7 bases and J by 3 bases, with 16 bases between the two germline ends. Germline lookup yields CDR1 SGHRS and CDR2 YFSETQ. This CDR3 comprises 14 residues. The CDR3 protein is CASRWGLGDTEAFF. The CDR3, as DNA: TGCGCCAGCCGGTGGGGGCTAGGGGACACTGAAGCTTTCTTT.

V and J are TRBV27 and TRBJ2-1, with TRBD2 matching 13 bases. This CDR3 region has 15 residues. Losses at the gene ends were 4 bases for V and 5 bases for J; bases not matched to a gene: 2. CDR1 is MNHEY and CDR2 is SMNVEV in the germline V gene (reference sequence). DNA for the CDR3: TGTGCCAGCAGTTCCGGGACTAGCGGGAACAATGAGCAGTTCTTC. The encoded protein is CASSSGTSGNNEQFF.

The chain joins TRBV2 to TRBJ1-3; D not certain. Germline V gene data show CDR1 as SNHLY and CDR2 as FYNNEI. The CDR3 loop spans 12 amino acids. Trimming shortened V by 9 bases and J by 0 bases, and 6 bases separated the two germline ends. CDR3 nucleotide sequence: TGTGCCAGTACAGCCTCTGGAAACACCATATATTTT. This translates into CASTASGNTIYF.

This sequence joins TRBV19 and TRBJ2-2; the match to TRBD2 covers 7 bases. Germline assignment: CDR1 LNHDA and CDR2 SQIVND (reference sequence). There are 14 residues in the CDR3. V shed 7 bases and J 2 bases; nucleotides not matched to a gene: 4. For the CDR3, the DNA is TGTGCCAGTAACCGCGGGGGAAACACCGGGGAGCTGTTTTTT. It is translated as CASNRGGNTGELFF.

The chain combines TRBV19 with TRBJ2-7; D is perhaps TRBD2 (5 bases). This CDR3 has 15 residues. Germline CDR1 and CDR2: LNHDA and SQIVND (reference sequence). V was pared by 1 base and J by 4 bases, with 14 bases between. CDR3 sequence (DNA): TGTGCCAGTAGTATAGTCGGAGGCGCGGATTACGAGCAGTACTTC. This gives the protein CASSIVGGADYEQYF.

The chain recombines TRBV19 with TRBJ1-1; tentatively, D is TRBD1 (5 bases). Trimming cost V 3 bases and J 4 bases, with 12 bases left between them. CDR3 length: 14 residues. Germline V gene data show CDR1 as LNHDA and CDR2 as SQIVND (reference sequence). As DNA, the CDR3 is TGTGCCAGTAGTATCTGGGCAGGGTTCACTGAAGCTTTCTTT. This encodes CASSIWAGFTEAFF.

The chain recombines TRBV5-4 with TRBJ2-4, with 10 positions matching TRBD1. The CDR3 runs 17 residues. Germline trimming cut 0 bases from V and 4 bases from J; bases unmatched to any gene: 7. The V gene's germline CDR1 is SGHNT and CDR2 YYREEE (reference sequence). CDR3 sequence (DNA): TGTGCCAGCAGCTTGGCCGGGGGACAGGGGATAAAAAACATTCAGTACTTC. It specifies CASSLAGGQGIKNIQYF.

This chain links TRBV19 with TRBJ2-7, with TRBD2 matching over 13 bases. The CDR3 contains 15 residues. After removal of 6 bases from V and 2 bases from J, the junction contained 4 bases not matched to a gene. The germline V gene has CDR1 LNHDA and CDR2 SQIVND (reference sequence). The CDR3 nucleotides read TGTGCCAGTAGCACCGGGACTAGCGGGGCCTACGAGCAGTACTTC. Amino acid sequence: CASSTGTSGAYEQYF. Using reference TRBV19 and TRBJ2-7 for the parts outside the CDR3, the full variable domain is DGGITQSPKYLFRKEGQNVTLSCEQNLNHDAMYWYRQDPGQGLRLIYYSQIVNDFQKGDIAEGYSVSREKKESFPLTVTSAQKNPTAFYLCASSTGTSGAYEQYFGPGTRLTVT.

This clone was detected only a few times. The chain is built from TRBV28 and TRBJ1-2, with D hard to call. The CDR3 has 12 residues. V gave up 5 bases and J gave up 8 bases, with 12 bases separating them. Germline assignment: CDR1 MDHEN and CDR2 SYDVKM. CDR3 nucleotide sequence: TGTGCCAGCAGTCCCCGTTCGAGCGGCTACACCTTC. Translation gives CASSPRSSGYTF.

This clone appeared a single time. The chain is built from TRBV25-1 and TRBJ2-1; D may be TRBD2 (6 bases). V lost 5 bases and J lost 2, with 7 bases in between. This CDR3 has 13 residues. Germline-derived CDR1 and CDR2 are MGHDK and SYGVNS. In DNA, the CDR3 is TGTGCCAGCAGTTGGACTACCTACAATGAGCAGTTCTTC. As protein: CASSWTTYNEQFF.

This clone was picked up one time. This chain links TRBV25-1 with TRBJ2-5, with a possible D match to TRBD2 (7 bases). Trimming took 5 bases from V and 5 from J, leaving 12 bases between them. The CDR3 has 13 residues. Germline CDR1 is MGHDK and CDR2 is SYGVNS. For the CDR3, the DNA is TGTGCCAGCAGTATACAGGGAGGGGAGACCCAGTACTTC. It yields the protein CASSIQGGETQYF.

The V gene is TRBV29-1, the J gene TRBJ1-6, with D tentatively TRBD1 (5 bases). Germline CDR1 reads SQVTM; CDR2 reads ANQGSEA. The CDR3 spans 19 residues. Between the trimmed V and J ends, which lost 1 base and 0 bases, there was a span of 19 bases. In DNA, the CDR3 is TGCAGCGTTGAAGCACTAGCAGGGAAGGAGTTCTCCTATAATTCACCCCTCCACTTT. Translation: CSVEALAGKEFSYNSPLHF. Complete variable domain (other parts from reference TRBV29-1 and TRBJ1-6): SAVISQKPSRDICQRGTSLTIQCQVDSQVTMMFWYRQQPGQSLTLIATANQGSEATYESGFVIDKFPISRPNLTFSTLTVSNMSPEDSSIYLCSVEALAGKEFSYNSPLHFGNGTRLTVT.

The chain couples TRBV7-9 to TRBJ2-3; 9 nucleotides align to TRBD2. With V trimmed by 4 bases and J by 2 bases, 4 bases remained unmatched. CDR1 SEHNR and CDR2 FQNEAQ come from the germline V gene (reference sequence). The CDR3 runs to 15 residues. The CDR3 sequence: CASSSSGRFTDTQYF. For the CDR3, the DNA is TGTGCCAGCAGCTCGAGCGGGAGGTTCACAGATACGCAGTATTTT. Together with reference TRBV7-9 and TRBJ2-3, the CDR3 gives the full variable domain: DTGVSQNPRHKITKRGQNVTFRCDPISEHNRLYWYRQTLGQGPEFLTYFQNEAQLEKSRLLSDRFSAERPKGSFSTLEIQRTEQGDSAMYLCASSSSGRFTDTQYFGPGTRLTVL.

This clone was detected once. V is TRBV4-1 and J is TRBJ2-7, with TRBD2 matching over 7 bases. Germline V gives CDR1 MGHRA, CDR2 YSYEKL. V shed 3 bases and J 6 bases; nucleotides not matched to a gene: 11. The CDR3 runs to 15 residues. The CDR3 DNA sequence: TGCGCCAGCAGCCAGGAAAAGCGGGAAGGGGTCGAGCAGTACTTC. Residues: CASSQEKREGVEQYF.